The 13 T cell receptor beta chains listed next were all sequenced from one sample in a study of PD-L1 blockade in urothelial cancer. Using immunoSEQ multiplex PCR, the repertoire was profiled, and TCRdb retains in-frame clones only, with some absent. The top ten hold approximately 14% of the sample, which has 85,000 to 90,000 clones, about 83% seen once. The sample's time point: pretreatment peripheral blood. This specimen consisted of PBMCs, obtained around atezolizumab (anti-PD-L1) treatment. The source is a man in his 60s with urothelial cancer.

This chain connects TRBV11-2 to TRBJ2-1, with TRBD2 identical over 8 bases. The CDR3 covers 17 residues. Germline V gene lookup returns CDR1 SGHAT and CDR2 FQNNGV. J was trimmed by 5 bases and V by 5 bases; bases with no gene match: 14. CDR3 in amino acids: CASSPRPTAGGHNEQFF. In nucleotides, the CDR3 is TGTGCCAGCAGCCCCCGCCCGACGGCGGGAGGCCACAATGAGCAGTTCTTC.

Only a few counts were recorded for this clone. CDR3 in amino acids: CASSYSGHGDYGYTF. In DNA form, the CDR3 reads TGTGCCAGCAGCTACTCGGGACACGGGGACTATGGCTACACCTTC. The J gene is TRBJ1-2, the V gene TRBV7-9, with a tentative D call TRBD1 (6 bases). Germline V gene sequence: CDR1 SEHNR, CDR2 FQNEAQ (reference sequence). The V and J ends lost 4 bases and 3 bases respectively, with 15 bases between them. The CDR3 sequence is 15 residues long.

The chain is built from TRBV7-9 and TRBJ1-2, with 9 bases identical to TRBD1. Germline CDR1 is SEHNR and CDR2 is FQNEAQ (reference sequence). The CDR3 runs 15 residues. Germline trimming cut 6 bases from V and 5 bases from J; bases unmatched to any gene: 10. This chain's CDR3 is CASRIQGAPMYGYTF. The CDR3 DNA reads as TGTGCCAGCAGGATACAGGGGGCGCCTATGTATGGCTACACCTTC.

The sample holds a few counts of this clone. This chain uses TRBV5-1 with TRBJ1-1; tentatively, D is TRBD1 (5 bases). The V and J ends lost 7 bases and 4 bases respectively, with 11 bases between them. The CDR3 loop spans 12 amino acids. Germline CDR1 and CDR2: SGHRS and YFSETQ. The DNA of the CDR3 is TGCGCCAGCGGGGCCTGGGGCACTGAAGCTTTCTTT. It yields the protein CASGAWGTEAFF.

The V gene is TRBV6-1, the J gene TRBJ2-7; 9 nucleotides align to TRBD2. Germline V gene data show CDR1 as MNHNS and CDR2 as SASEGT. The CDR3 has 14 residues. The V segment lost 10 bases and the J segment 4 bases; nucleotides outside the gene matches: 11. As DNA, the CDR3 is TGTGCCACCGGGACTAGCCGTTATGGGTACGAGCAGTACTTC. Translation: CATGTSRYGYEQYF.

This chain links TRBV14 with TRBJ1-5; no reliable D call. The CDR3 spans 15 residues. Trimming removed 4 bases from V and 0 bases from J, with 10 bases in between. The germline V gene encodes CDR1 SGHDN and CDR2 FVKESK. Here the CDR3 DNA reads TGTGCCAGCAGCCGCCCAGTCCCTAGCAATCAGCCCCAGCATTTT. As protein: CASSRPVPSNQPQHF. Drawing the rest from reference TRBV14 and TRBJ1-5, the complete variable domain is EAGVTQFPSHSVIEKGQTVTLRCDPISGHDNLYWYRRVMGKEIKFLLHFVKESKQDESGMPNNRFLAERTGGTYSTLKVQPAELEDSGVYFCASSRPVPSNQPQHFGDGTRLSIL.

The chain is built from TRBV2 and TRBJ2-5; 7 nucleotides line up with TRBD1. In germline, CDR1 is SNHLY, CDR2 FYNNEI. CDR3 length equals 14 residues. V lost 10 bases to trimming and J lost 3 bases; unmatched junction nucleotides: 11. The CDR3 region is CATTRQGRKETQYF. CDR3 coding DNA: TGTGCCACCACTAGACAGGGAAGGAAAGAGACCCAGTACTTC.

This clone has just a few counts. J is TRBJ1-1 and V is TRBV30; perhaps TRBD1 as D (5 bases). Germline V lookup: CDR1 GTSNPN, CDR2 SVGIG (reference sequence). The CDR3 covers 15 residues. With 3 bases removed from V and 0 bases from J, the gap between germline ends came to 14 bases. The CDR3 is CAWSRSRALNTEAFF. The DNA for the CDR3 is TGTGCCTGGAGCCGGAGCAGGGCATTGAACACTGAAGCTTTCTTT.

This chain joins TRBV5-8 and TRBJ2-4; TRBD1 might be the D (5 bases). Per the germline V gene, CDR1 is SGHTS and CDR2 is YDEGEE. The V end was cut by 5 bases, the J end by 8 bases, with 17 bases between. The CDR3 spans 14 residues. CDR3: CASSSGDRRDIQYF. In nucleotides, the CDR3 is TGTGCCAGCAGTTCAGGAGACAGAAGGGACATTCAGTACTTC.

The rearrangement joins TRBV6-6 to TRBJ1-1; D ambiguous. From germline, CDR1 is MNHNY and CDR2 SVGAGI (reference sequence). This CDR3 spans 12 amino acids. Trimming left V 5 bases short and J 7 bases short, with 11 bases between. CDR3 sequence (DNA): TGTGCCAGCAGTCCAATACGGGGTGAAGCTTTCTTT. This encodes CASSPIRGEAFF.

This clone was seen more than once but under ten times. DNA of the CDR3: TGCGCCAGCAGCGGCATACAGAACACTGAAGCTTTCTTT. It yields the protein CASSGIQNTEAFF. The rearrangement links TRBV4-1 to TRBJ1-1; D not resolved. This CDR3 comprises 13 residues. With 5 bases removed from V and 1 base from J, the gap between germline ends came to 8 bases. CDR1 and CDR2 from the germline V gene are MGHRA and YSYEKL.

The V gene is TRBV4-2, the J gene TRBJ2-1; 7 bases agree with TRBD2. The J segment lost 1 base and the V segment lost 2 bases, leaving 14 bases of the junction unmatched. This CDR3 region has 19 residues. CDR1 is LGHNA and CDR2 is YNFKEQ in the germline V gene. As DNA, the CDR3 is TGTGCCAGCAGCCAACCAATGCCTGGCGGGAGCGCGTCCTACAATGAGCAGTTCTTC. This sequence encodes CASSQPMPGGSASYNEQFF.

The chain couples TRBV28 to TRBJ2-1; D possibly corresponds to TRBD1 (6 bases). The CDR3 covers 14 residues. The V gene lost 5 bases and the J gene lost 4 bases, with 12 bases spanning the gap. Germline V CDR1 and CDR2: MDHEN, SYDVKM. The CDR3 bases are TGTGCCAGCAGTATAAAGACAGGATACAATGAGCAGTTCTTC. It translates to CASSIKTGYNEQFF.